This T cell receptor beta chain was recovered during a study of T cell responses to AZD1222 COVID-19 vaccine. Findings of the study overall: CD4 TCRs linked to vaccination spanned spike, dominating at 160-218 and 743-854. Baseline serostatus was positive in only six AZD1222 recipients. Close to half of spike-specific TCRs reportedly recognize unmutated variant regions.

Sequencing was performed with immunoSEQ multiplex PCR; in TCRdb, only in-frame clones are kept and a portion is missing. The sample includes some 130,000 clones, 70% to 90% seen only once; the top ten take around 7.8%. As for this clone: Its antigen is undetermined.

The germline V gene encodes CDR1 SEHNR and CDR2 FQNEAQ (reference sequence). The CDR3 runs 12 residues. V shed 5 bases and J shed 6 bases, with 10 bases lying between them. This TCR came from an adult in good health. Sequenced here: peripheral blood, sampled on day 0 of AZD1222 vaccination. The J gene is TRBJ2-5, the V gene TRBV7-9; no definite D call. The DNA of the CDR3 is TGTGCCAGCAGCGTGGTACCTCAGACCCAGTACTTC. This codes for CASSVVPQTQYF.